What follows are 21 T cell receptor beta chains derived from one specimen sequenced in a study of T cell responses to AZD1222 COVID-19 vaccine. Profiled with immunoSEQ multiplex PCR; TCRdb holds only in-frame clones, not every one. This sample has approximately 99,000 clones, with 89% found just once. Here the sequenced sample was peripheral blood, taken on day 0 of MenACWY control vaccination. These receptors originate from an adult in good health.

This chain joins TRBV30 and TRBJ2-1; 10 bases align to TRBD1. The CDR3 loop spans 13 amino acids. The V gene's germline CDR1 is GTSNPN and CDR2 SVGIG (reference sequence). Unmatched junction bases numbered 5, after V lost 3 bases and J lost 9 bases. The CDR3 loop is CAWSRWDRGEQFF. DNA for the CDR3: TGTGCCTGGAGCCGGTGGGACAGGGGTGAGCAGTTCTTC.

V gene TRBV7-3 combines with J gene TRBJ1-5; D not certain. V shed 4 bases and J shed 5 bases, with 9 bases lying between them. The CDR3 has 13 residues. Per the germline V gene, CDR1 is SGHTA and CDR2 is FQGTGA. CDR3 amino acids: CASSSDRYQPQHF. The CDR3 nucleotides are TGTGCCAGCAGCTCGGACCGCTATCAGCCCCAGCATTTT.

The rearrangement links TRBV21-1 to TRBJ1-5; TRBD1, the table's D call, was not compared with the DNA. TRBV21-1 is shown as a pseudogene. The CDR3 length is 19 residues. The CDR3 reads CASSKKDRGRCRCNQPQHF. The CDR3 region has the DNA TGTGCCAGCAGCAAAAAGGACAGGGGCCGTTGCCGTTGCAATCAGCCCCAGCATTTT.

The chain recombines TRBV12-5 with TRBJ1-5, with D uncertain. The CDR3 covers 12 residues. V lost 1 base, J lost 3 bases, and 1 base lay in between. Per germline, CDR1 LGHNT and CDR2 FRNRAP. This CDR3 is CASGLDNQPQHF. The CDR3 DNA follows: TGTGCTAGTGGTTTGGACAATCAGCCCCAGCATTTT.

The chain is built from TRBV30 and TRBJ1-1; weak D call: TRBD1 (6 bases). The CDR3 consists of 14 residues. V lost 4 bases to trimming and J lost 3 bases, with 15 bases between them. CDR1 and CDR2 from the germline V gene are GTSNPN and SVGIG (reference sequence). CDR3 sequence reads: CAWITGNGYTEAFF. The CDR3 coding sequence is TGTGCCTGGATAACAGGGAACGGCTACACTGAAGCTTTCTTT.

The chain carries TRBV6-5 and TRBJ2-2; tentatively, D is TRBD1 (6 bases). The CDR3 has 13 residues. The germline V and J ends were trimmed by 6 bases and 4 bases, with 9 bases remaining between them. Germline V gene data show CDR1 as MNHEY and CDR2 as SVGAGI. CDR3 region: CASRLDSTGELFF. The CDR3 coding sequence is TGTGCCAGCAGGCTGGACAGCACCGGGGAGCTGTTTTTT.

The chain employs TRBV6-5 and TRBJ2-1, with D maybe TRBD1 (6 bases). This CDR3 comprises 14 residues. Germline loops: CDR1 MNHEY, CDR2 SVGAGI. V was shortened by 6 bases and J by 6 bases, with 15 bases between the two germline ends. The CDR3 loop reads CASSEDSYLNEQFF. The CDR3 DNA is TGTGCCAGCAGCGAGGACAGCTATCTCAATGAGCAGTTCTTC.

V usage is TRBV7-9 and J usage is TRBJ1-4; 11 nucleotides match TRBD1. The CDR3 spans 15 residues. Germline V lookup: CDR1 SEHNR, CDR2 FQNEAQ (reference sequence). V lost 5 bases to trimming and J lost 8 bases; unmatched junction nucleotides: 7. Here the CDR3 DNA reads TGTGCCAGCAGCCCCCTGGGACAGGGGGGGGAAAAACTGTTTTTT. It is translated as CASSPLGQGGEKLFF.

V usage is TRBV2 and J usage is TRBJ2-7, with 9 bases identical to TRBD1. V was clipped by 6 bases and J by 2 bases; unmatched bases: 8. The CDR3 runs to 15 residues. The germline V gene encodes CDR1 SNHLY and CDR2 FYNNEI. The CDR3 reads CASRMGGTGPYEQYF. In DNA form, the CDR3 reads TGTGCCAGCAGGATGGGAGGGACAGGGCCCTACGAGCAGTACTTC.

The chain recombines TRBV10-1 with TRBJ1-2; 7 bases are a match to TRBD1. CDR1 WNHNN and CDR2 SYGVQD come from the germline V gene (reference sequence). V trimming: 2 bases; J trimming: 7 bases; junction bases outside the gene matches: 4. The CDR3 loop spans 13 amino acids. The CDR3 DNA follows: TGCGCCAGCAGTGAGCTAAGGGACAGTGGCTACACCTTC. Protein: CASSELRDSGYTF.

The CDR3 coding sequence is TGCGCCAGCAGCCGATCGAGCCCTGGAAACACCATATATTTT. This codes for CASSRSSPGNTIYF. V is TRBV5-1 and J is TRBJ1-3; D is unclear. V was cut by 4 bases and J by 2 bases, with 10 bases left in between. The CDR3 totals 14 residues. Germline CDR1 reads SGHRS; CDR2 reads YFSETQ.

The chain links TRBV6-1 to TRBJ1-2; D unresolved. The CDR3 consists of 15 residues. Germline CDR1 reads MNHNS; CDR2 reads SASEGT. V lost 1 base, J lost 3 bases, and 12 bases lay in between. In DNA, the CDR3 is TGTGCCAGCAGTGAAGGCGGACTCCCCCACTATGGCTACACCTTC. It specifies CASSEGGLPHYGYTF.

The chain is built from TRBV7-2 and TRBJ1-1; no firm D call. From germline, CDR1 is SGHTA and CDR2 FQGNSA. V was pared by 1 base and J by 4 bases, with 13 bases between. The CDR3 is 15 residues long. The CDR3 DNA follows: TGTGCCAGCAGCTTAGGAGGCGGCCCGGGCACTGAAGCTTTCTTT. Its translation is CASSLGGGPGTEAFF.

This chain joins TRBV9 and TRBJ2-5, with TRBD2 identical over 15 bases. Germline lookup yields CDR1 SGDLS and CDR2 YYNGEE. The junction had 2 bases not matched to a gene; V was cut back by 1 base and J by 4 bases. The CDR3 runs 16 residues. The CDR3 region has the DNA TGTGCCAGCAGCGTATCGGGACTAGCGGGGGGAGAGACCCAGTACTTC. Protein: CASSVSGLAGGETQYF.

CDR3 in DNA: TGTGCCAGCAGCGTAGGAATTGGTGGCAGCGACAACACTGAAGCTTTCTTT. Its protein product is CASSVGIGGSDNTEAFF. The chain employs TRBV9 and TRBJ1-1, with D hard to call. The CDR3 loop spans 17 amino acids. The V gene lost 0 bases and the J gene lost 2 bases, with 17 bases spanning the gap. Germline CDR1 is SGDLS and CDR2 is YYNGEE.

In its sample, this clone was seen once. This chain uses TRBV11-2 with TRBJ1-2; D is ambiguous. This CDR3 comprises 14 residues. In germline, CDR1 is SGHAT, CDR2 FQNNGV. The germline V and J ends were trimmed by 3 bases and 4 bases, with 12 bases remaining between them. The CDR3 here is CASSFDRDGYGYTF. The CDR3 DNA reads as TGTGCCAGCAGCTTTGATCGGGATGGCTATGGCTACACCTTC.

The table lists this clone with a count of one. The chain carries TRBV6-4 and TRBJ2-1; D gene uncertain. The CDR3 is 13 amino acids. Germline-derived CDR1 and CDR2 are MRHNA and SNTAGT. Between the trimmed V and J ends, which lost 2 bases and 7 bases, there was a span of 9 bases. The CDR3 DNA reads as TGTGCCAGCAGTGACGGGAACCAGAATGAGCAGTTCTTC. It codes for CASSDGNQNEQFF.

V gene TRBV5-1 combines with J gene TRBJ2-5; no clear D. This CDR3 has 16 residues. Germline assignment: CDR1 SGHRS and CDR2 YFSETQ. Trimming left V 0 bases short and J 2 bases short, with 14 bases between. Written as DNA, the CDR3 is TGCGCCAGCAGCTTGGCTCTCCTCCCCTCTCAAGAGACCCAGTACTTC. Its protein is CASSLALLPSQETQYF.

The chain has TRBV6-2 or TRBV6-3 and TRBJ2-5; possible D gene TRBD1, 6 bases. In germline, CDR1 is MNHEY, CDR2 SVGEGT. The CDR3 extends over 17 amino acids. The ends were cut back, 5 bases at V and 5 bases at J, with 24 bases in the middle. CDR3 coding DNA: TGTGCCAGCAGTATCCCGGGACATAAGAGAGCCGGGGAGACCCAGTACTTC. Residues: CASSIPGHKRAGETQYF.

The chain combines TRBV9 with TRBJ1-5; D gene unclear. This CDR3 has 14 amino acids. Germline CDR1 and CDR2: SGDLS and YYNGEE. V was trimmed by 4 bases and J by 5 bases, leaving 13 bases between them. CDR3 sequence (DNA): TGTGCCAGCAGCATAACAGACTCCTATCAGCCCCAGCATTTT. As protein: CASSITDSYQPQHF.

The CDR3: CASSSPHNEQFF. DNA of the CDR3: TGTGCCAGCAGCTCCCCTCACAATGAGCAGTTCTTC. The J gene is TRBJ2-1, the V gene TRBV7-2; D unresolved. Germline CDR1 and CDR2: SGHTA and FQGNSA. The V and J ends lost 4 bases and 5 bases respectively, with 6 bases between them. The CDR3 sequence is 12 residues long.